The 7 T cell receptor beta chains in this list originate from one sample, sequenced in a study of T cells in Graves' hyperthyroidism and ophthalmopathy. RNA transcripts were the template for amplifying TCR beta CDR3 regions. Researchers ran a first-round RT-PCR on the TCR CDR3 using the HTBI primer set. One entry per CDR3 protein results from TCRdb running MiXCR on the multiplex PCR reads. The data show 300,000 to 450,000 distinct CDR3 sequences, with 14% seen just once and 15% to 20% held by the top ten. Sequencing was carried out using blood. The receptors derive from a young woman with Graves' ophthalmopathy.

This clonotype was seen a few times. CDR3 loop: CASSGTGTGVFQPQHF. In DNA form, the CDR3 reads TGTGCCAGCAGCGGCACCGGGACAGGGGTATTTCAGCCCCAGCATTTT. V is TRBV5-6 and J is TRBJ1-5, with 10 bases fitting TRBD1. The germline V gene has CDR1 SGHDT and CDR2 YYEEEE. The CDR3 spans 16 residues. J was trimmed by 6 bases and V by 4 bases; bases with no gene match: 10. The complete variable domain, with remaining parts taken from reference TRBV5-6 and TRBJ1-5, reads DAGVTQSPTHLIKTRGQQVTLRCSPKSGHDTVSWYQQALGQGPQFIFQYYEEEERQRGNFPDRFSGHQFPNYSSELNVNALLLGDSALYLCASSGTGTGVFQPQHFGDGTRLSIL.

This clonotype was seen repeatedly, ten times or more. The chain couples TRBV18 to TRBJ2-7, with a tentative D call TRBD1 (6 bases). V lost 3 bases, J lost 0 bases, and 18 bases lay in between. CDR3 length: 17 amino acids. CDR1 is KGHSH and CDR2 is LQKENI in the germline V gene. The CDR3 reads CASSPISGDRTSYEQYF. CDR3 nucleotides: TGTGCCAGCTCACCGATATCCGGCGACAGGACCTCCTACGAGCAGTACTTC.

J is TRBJ2-3 and V is TRBV4-1; 9 bases are shared with TRBD1. The CDR3 spans 15 residues. V lost 6 bases, J lost 1 base, and 5 bases stayed unmatched. CDR1 is MGHRA, CDR2 YSYEKL, per germline. This CDR3 reads CASSYRQGGTDTQYF. As DNA, the CDR3 is TGCGCCAGCAGTTATCGACAGGGGGGCACAGATACGCAGTATTTT.

This rearrangement joins TRBV7-9 to TRBJ1-1, with D maybe TRBD1 (6 bases). Germline values: CDR1 SEHNR, CDR2 FQNEAQ (reference sequence). The V end was cut by 2 bases, the J end by 5 bases, with 15 bases between. This CDR3 has 15 amino acids. CDR3 amino acids: CASSLQRTRGTEAFF. The CDR3 DNA is TGTGCCAGCAGCTTACAGAGAACGAGGGGGACTGAAGCTTTCTTT. Supplemented by reference TRBV7-9 and TRBJ1-1, the full variable domain reads DTGVSQNPRHKITKRGQNVTFRCDPISEHNRLYWYRQTLGQGPEFLTYFQNEAQLEKSRLLSDRFSAERPKGSFSTLEIQRTEQGDSAMYLCASSLQRTRGTEAFFGQGTRLTVV.

This clonotype was seen ten or more times. This chain links TRBV6-4 with TRBJ1-5; 8 nucleotides agree with TRBD1. CDR1 is MRHNA and CDR2 is SNTAGT in the germline V gene. CDR3 length: 14 amino acids. The ends lost 4 bases at V and 5 bases at J; junction bases unmatched: 4. CDR3 loop: CASSATGVYQPQHF. Here the CDR3 DNA reads TGTGCCAGCAGTGCGACAGGGGTCTATCAGCCCCAGCATTTT.

This clonotype was counted many times. This chain connects TRBV24-1 to TRBJ2-1; 14 nucleotides align to TRBD2. The junction had 3 bases not matched to a gene; V was cut back by 5 bases and J by 7 bases. Germline V lookup: CDR1 KGHDR, CDR2 SFDVKD. This CDR3 is 15 amino acids long. The CDR3 protein is CATSGGTSGGNEQFF. As DNA, the CDR3 is TGTGCCACCAGTGGGGGGACTAGCGGGGGTAATGAGCAGTTCTTC.

The rearrangement joins TRBV7-9 to TRBJ2-7, with D possibly matching TRBD2 (5 bases). The germline V gene has CDR1 SEHNR and CDR2 FQNEAQ (reference sequence). V was cut by 7 bases and J by 3 bases, with 10 bases left in between. The CDR3 extends over 12 amino acids. The CDR3 coding sequence is TGTGCCAGCACGGGGAAACTCTACGAGCAGTACTTC. This codes for CASTGKLYEQYF.